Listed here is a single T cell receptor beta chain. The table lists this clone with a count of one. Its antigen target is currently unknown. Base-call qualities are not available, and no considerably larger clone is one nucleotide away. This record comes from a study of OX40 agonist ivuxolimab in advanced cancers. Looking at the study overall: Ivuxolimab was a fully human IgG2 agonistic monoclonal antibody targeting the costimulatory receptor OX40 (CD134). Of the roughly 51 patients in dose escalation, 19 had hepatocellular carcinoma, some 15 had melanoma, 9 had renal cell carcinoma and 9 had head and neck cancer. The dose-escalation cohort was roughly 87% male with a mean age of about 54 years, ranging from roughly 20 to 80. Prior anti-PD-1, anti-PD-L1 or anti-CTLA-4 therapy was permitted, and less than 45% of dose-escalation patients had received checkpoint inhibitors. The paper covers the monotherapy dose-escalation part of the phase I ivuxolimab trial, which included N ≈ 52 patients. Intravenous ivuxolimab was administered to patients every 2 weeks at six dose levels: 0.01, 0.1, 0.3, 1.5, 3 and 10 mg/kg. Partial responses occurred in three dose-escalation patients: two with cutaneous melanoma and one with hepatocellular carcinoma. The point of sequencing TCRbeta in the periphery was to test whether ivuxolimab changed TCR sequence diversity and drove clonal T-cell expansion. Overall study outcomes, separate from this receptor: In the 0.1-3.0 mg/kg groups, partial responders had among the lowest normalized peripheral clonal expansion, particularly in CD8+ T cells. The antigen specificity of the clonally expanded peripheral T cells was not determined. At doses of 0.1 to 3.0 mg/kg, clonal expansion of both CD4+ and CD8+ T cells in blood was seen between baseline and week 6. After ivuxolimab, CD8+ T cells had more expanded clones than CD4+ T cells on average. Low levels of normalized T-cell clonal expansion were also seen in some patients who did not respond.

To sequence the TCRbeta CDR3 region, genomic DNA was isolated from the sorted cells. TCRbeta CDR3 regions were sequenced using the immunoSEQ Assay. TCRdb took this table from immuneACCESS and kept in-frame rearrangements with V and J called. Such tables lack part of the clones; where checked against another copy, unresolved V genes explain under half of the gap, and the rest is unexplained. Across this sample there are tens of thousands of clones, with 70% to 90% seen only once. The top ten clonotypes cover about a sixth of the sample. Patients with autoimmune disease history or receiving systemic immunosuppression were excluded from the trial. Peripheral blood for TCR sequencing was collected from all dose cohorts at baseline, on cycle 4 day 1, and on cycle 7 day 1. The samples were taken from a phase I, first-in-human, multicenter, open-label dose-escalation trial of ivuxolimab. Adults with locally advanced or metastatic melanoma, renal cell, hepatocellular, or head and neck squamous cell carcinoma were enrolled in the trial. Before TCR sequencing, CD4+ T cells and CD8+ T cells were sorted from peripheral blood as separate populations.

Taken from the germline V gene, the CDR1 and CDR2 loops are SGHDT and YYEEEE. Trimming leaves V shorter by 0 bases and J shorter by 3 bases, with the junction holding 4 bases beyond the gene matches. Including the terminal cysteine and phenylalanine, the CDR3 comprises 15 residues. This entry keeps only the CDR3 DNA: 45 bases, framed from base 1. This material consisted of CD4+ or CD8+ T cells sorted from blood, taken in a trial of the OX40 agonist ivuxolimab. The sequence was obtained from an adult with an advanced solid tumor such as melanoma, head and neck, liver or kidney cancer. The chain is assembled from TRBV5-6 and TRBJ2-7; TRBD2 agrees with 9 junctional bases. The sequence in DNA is TGTGCCAGCAGCTTGGTATCTAGCGGGAACTACGAGCAGTACTTC. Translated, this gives CASSLVSSGNYEQYF.